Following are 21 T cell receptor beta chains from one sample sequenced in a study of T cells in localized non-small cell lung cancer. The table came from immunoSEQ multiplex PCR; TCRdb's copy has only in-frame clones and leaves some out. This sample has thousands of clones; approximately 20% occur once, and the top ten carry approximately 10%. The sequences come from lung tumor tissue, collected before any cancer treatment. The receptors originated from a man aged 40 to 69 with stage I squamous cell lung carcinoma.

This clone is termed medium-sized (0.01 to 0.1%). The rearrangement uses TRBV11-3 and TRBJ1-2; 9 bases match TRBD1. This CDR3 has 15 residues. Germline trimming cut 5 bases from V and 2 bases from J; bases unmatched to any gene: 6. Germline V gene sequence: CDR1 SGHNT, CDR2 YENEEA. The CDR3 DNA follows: TGTGCCAGCAGCCCTCGGGGACAGGGAAACTATGGCTACACCTTC. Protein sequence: CASSPRGQGNYGYTF.

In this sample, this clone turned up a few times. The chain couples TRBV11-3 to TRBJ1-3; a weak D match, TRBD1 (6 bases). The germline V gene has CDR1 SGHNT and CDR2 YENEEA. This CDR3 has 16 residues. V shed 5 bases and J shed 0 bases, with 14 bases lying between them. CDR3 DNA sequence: TGTGCCAGCAGCGTCCCCAGGGGAAGCTCTGGAAACACCATATATTTT. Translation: CASSVPRGSSGNTIYF.

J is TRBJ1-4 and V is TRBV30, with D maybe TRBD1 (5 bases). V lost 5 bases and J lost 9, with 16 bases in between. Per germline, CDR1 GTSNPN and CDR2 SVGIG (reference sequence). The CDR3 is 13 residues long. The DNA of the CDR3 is TGTGCCTGGTCATGGGCAGGGAGTAAAAAACTGTTTTTT. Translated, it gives CAWSWAGSKKLFF.

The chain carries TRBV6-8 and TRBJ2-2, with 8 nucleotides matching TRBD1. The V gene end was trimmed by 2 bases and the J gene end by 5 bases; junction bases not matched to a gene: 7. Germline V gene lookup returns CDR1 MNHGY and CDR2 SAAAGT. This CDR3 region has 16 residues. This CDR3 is CASSYGRGLDTGELFF. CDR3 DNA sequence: TGTGCCAGCAGTTACGGCAGGGGGCTTGATACCGGGGAGCTGTTTTTT.

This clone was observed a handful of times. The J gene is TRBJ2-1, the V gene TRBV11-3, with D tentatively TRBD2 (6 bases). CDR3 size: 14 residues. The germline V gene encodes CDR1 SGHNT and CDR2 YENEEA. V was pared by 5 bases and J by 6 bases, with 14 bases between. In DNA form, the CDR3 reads TGTGCCAGCAGCCGCCGGACTACTTCCAATGAGCAGTTCTTC. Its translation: CASSRRTTSNEQFF.

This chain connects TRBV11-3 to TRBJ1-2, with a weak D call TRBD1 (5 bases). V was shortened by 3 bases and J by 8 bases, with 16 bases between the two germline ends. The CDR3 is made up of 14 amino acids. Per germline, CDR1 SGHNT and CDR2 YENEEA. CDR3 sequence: CASSFGGSSKGYTF. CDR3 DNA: TGTGCCAGCAGCTTCGGGGGGAGTTCGAAAGGCTACACCTTC.

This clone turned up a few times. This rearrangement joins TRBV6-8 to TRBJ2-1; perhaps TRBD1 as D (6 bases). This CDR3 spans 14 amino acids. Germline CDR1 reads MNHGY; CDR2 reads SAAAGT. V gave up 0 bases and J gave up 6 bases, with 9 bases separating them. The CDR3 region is CASSYSRDINEQFF. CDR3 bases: TGTGCCAGCAGTTACTCCCGGGACATCAATGAGCAGTTCTTC.

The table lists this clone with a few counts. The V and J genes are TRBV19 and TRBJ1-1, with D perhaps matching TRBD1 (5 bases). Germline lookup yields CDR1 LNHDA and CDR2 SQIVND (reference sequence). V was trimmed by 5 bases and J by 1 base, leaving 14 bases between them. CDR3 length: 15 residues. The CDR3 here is CASSLWGRENTEAFF. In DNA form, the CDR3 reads TGTGCCAGTAGTCTGTGGGGCAGGGAGAACACTGAAGCTTTCTTT.

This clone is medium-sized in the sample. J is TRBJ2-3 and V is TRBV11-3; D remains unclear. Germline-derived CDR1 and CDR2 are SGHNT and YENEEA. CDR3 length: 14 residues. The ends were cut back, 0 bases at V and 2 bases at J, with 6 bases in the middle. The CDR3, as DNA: TGTGCCAGCAGCTTAGAGAGTTACACAGATACGCAGTATTTT. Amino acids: CASSLESYTDTQYF.

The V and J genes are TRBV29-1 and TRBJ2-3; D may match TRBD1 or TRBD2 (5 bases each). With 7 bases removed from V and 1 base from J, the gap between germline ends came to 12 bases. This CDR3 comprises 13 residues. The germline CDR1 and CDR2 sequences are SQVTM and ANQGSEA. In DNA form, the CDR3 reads TGCAGCGCCACTAGGGGAGGCACAGATACGCAGTATTTT. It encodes CSATRGGTDTQYF.

Here the CDR3 DNA reads TGTGCCAGCAGCTTAGAAGACAGTAGCAATCAGCCCCAGCATTTT. It specifies CASSLEDSSNQPQHF. V gene TRBV11-3 combines with J gene TRBJ1-5; D might be TRBD1 (5 bases). Germline V lookup: CDR1 SGHNT, CDR2 YENEEA. V was cut by 0 bases and J by 0 bases, with 6 bases left in between. The length of the CDR3 is 15 residues.

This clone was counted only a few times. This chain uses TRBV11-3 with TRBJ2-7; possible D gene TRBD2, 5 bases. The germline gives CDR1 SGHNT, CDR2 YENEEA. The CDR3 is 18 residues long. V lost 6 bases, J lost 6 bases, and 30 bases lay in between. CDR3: CASSPFFRPGVTSSEQYF. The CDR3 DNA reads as TGTGCCAGCAGTCCCTTCTTCCGCCCCGGGGTAACAAGCTCCGAGCAGTACTTC.

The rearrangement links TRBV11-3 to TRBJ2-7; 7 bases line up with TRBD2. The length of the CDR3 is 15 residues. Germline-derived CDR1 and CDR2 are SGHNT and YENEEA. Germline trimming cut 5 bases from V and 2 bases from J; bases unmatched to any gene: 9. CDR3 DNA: TGTGCCAGCAGCCCCATAGCGGGCTGGACCTACGAGCAGTACTTC. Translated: CASSPIAGWTYEQYF.

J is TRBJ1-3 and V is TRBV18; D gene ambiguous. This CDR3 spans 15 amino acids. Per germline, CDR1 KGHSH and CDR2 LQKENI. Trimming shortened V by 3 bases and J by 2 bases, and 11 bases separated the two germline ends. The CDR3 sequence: CASSPGASAGNTIYF. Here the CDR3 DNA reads TGTGCCAGCTCACCGGGCGCCTCGGCTGGAAACACCATATATTTT.

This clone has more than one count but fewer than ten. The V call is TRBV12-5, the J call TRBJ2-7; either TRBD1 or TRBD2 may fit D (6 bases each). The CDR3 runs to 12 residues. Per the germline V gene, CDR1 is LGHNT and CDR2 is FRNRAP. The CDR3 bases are TGTGCCACGGGGGCGAGCTCCTACGAGCAGTACTTC. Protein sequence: CATGASSYEQYF. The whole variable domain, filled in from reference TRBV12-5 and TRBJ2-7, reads DARVTQTPRHKVTEMGQEVTMRCQPILGHNTVFWYRQTMMQGLELLAYFRNRAPLDDSGMPKDRFSAEMPDATLATLKIQPSEPRDSAVYFCATGASSYEQYFGPGTRLTVT.

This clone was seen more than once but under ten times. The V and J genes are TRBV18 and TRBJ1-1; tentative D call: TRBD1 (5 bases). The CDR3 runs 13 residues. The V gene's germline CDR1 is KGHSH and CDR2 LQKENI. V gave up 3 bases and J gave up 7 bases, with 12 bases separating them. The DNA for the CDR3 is TGTGCCAGCTCACCGTCACAGGACAATGAAGCTTTCTTT. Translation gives CASSPSQDNEAFF.

CDR3 in amino acids: CASSPAGEEREQFF. The CDR3, as DNA: TGTGCCAGCAGCCCAGCGGGGGAGGAGAGAGAGCAGTTCTTC. The chain joins TRBV11-3 to TRBJ2-1; TRBD2 aligns across 8 bases. The CDR3 spans 14 residues. V was clipped by 5 bases and J by 10 bases; unmatched bases: 10. Germline assignment: CDR1 SGHNT and CDR2 YENEEA.

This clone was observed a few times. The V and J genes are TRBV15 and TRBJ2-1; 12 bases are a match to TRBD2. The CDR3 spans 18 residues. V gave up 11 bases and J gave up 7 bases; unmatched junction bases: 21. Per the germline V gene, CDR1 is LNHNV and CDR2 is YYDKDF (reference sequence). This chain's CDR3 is CASTPGLAGLLTGNEQFF. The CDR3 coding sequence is TGTGCCTCTACTCCGGGACTAGCGGGCCTTCTCACGGGGAATGAGCAGTTCTTC.

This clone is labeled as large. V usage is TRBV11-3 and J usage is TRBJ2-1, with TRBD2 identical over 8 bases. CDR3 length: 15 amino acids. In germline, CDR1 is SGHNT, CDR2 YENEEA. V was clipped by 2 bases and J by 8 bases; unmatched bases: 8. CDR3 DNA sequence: TGTGCCAGCAGCTTAATGCGGGAGGCCCTCCATGAGCAGTTCTTC. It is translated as CASSLMREALHEQFF.

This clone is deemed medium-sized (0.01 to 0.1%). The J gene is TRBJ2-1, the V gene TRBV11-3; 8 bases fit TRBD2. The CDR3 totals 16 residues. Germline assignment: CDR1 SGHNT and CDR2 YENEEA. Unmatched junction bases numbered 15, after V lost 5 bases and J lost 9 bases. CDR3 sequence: CASSQGAGTRDREQFF. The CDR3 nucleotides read TGTGCCAGCAGCCAAGGAGCGGGGACTAGGGATCGTGAGCAGTTCTTC.

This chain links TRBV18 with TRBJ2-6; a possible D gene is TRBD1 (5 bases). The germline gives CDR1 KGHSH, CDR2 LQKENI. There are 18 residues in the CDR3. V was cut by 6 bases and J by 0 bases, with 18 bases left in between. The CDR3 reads CASSQGLTGSSGANVLTF. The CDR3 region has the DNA TGTGCCAGCTCTCAGGGCTTAACAGGCTCCTCTGGGGCCAACGTCCTGACTTTC.